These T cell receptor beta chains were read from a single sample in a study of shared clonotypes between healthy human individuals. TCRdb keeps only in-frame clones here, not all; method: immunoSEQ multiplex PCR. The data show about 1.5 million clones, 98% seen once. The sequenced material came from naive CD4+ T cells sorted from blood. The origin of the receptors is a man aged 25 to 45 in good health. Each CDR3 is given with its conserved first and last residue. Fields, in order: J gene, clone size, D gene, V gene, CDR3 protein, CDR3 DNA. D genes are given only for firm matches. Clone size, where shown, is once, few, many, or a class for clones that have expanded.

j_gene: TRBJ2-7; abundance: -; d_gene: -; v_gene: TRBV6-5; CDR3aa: CASSYWAGQGDREQYF; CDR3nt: TGTGCCAGCAGTTACTGGGCGGGGCAGGGAGACAGGGAGCAGTACTTC
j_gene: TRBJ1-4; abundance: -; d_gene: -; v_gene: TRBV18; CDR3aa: CASSPPDGGEKLFF; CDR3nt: TGTGCCAGCTCACCGCCGGATGGGGGTGAAAAACTGTTTTTT
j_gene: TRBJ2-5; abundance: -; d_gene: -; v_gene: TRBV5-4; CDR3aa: CASSTEETQYF; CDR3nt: TGTGCCAGCAGCACAGAAGAGACCCAGTACTTC
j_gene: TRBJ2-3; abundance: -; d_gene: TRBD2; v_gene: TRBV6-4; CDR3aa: CASITSGLTDTQYF; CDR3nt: TGTGCCAGCATTACTAGCGGACTCACAGATACGCAGTATTTT
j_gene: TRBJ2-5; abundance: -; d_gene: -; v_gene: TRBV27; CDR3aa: CASSLGSRGETQYF; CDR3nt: TGTGCCAGCAGTCTGGGCTCCAGGGGAGAGACCCAGTACTTC
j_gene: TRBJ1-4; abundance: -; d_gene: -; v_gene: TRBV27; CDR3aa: CASSKTGFLAEKLFF; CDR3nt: TGTGCCAGCAGTAAAACAGGGTTTCTAGCGGAAAAACTGTTTTTT
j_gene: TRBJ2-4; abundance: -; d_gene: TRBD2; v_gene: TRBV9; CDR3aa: CASSAGTSGPGDIQYF; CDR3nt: TGTGCCAGCAGCGCGGGGACTAGCGGTCCCGGAGACATTCAGTACTTC
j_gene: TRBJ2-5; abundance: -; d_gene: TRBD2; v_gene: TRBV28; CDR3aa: CASRPLAGGLETQYF; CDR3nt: TGTGCCAGCAGGCCCCTAGCGGGAGGATTAGAGACCCAGTACTTC
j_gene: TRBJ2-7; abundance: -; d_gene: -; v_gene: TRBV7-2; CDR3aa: CASSPGNNREQYF; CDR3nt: TGTGCCAGCAGTCCCGGGAACAATCGCGAGCAGTACTTC
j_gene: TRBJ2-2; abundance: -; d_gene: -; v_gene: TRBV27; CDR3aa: CASRTIRNTGELFF; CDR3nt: TGTGCCAGCAGGACTATAAGGAACACCGGGGAGCTGTTTTTT
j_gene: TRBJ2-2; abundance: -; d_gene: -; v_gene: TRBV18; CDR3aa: CASSGTSTGELFF; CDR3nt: TGTGCCAGCTCAGGGACTTCCACCGGGGAGCTGTTTTTT
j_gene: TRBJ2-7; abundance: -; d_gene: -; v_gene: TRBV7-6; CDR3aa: CASSLAATGVYEQYF; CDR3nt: TGTGCCAGCAGCTTAGCTGCGACAGGAGTCTACGAGCAGTACTTC
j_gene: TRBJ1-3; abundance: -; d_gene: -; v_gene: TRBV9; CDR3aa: CASNPGLPRDTIYF; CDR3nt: TGTGCCAGCAACCCGGGCCTCCCGAGGGACACCATATATTTT
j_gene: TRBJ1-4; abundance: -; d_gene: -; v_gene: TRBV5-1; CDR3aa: CASSLARGANEKLFF; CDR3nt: TGCGCCAGCAGCTTGGCCAGGGGTGCTAATGAAAAACTGTTTTTT
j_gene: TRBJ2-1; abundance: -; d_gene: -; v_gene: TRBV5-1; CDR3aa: CASSSLAAGNEQFF; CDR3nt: TGCGCCAGCAGCAGCCTAGCTGCGGGGAATGAGCAGTTCTTC
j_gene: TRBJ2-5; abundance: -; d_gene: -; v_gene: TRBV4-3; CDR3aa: CASSQDPRQPQETQYF; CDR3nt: TGCGCCAGCAGCCAAGACCCTAGACAGCCTCAAGAGACCCAGTACTTC
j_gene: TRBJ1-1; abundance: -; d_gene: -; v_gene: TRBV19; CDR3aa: CASTIYRAPRTEAFF; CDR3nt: TGTGCCAGTACCATATATAGGGCGCCGCGAACTGAAGCTTTCTTT
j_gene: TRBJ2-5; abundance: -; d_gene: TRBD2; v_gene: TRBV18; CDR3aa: CASSLRGAGMVKTQYF; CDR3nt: TGTGCCAGCTCATTAAGGGGAGCGGGAATGGTAAAGACCCAGTACTTC
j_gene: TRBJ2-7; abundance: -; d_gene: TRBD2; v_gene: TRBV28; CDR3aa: CASSLGGRAMGEQYF; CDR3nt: TGTGCCAGCAGTTTAGGCGGGAGGGCCATGGGTGAGCAGTACTTC
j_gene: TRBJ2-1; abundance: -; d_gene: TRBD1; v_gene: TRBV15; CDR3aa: CATSKVQGDYNEQFF; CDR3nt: TGTGCCACCAGCAAGGTGCAGGGGGACTACAATGAGCAGTTCTTC
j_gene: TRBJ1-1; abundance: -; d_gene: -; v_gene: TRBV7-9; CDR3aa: CASSLGLKNTEAFF; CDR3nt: TGTGCCAGCAGCTTAGGATTGAAGAACACTGAAGCTTTCTTT
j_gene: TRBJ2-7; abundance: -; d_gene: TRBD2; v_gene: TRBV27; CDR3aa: CASSLRSGSHEQYF; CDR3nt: TGTGCCAGCAGTTTACGTAGCGGGAGTCACGAGCAGTACTTC
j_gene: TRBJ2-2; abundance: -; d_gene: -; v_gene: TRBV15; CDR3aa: CATSIPGGTGELFF; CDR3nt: TGTGCCACCAGCATTCCAGGGGGGACCGGGGAGCTGTTTTTT
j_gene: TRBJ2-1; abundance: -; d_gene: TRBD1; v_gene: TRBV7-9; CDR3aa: CASSWTGRQFF; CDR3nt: TGTGCCAGCAGTTGGACAGGGAGGCAGTTCTTC
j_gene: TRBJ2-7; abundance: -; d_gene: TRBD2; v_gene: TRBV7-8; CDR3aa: CASGSPIPITSGRSPYEQYF; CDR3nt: TGTGCCAGCGGATCGCCCATCCCAATTACTAGCGGGAGGTCCCCCTACGAGCAGTACTTC
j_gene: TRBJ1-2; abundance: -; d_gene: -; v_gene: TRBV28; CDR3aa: CASRVEGIYGYTF; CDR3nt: TGTGCCAGCAGAGTGGAGGGGATCTATGGCTACACCTTC
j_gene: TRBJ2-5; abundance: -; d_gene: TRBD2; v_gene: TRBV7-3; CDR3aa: CASSLTSTGLAEETQYF; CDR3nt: TGTGCCAGCAGCTTAACGTCGACCGGACTAGCGGAAGAGACCCAGTACTTC
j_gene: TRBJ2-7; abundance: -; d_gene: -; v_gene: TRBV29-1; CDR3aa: CSVEIPGGHYEQYF; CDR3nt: TGCAGCGTTGAAATACCTGGGGGGCACTACGAGCAGTACTTC
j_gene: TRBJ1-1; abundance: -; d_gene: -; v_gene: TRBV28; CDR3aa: CASRQGHSKAFF; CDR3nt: TGTGCCAGCAGGCAGGGACATTCGAAAGCTTTCTTT
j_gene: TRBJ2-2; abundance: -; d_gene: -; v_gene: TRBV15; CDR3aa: CATSRARGANTGELFF; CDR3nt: TGTGCCACCAGCAGGGCTCGCGGAGCGAACACCGGGGAGCTGTTTTTT
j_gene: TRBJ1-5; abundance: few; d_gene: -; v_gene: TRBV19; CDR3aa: CASSMQGLSNQPQHF; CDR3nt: TGTGCCAGTAGTATGCAGGGGTTGAGCAATCAGCCCCAGCATTTT
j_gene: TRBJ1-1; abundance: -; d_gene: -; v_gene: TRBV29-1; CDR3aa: CSQTQGLGTEAFF; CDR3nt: TGCAGCCAGACTCAGGGGTTAGGCACTGAAGCTTTCTTT
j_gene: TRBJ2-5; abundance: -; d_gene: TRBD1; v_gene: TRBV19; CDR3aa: CASSKGQGGRETQYF; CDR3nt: TGTGCCAGTAGTAAGGGACAGGGTGGCAGGGAGACCCAGTACTTC
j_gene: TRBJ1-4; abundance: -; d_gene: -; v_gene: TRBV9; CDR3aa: CASSVDEGIREKLFF; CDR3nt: TGTGCCAGCAGCGTAGATGAGGGGATTAGGGAAAAACTGTTTTTT
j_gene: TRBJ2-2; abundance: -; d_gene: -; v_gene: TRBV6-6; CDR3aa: CASSLGLGTGELFF; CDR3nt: TGTGCCAGCAGCCTAGGACTGGGCACCGGGGAGCTGTTTTTT
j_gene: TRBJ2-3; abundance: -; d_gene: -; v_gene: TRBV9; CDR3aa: CASSVGQATQYF; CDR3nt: TGTGCCAGCAGCGTAGGACAGGCTACGCAGTATTTT
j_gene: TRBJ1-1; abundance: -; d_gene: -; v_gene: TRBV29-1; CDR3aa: CSVATGLGLTEAFF; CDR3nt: TGCAGCGTAGCCACGGGACTTGGACTCACTGAAGCTTTCTTT
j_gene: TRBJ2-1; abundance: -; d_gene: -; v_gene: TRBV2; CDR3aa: CASSVAGSWDYNEQFF; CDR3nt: TGTGCCAGCAGTGTGGCTGGAAGTTGGGATTACAATGAGCAGTTCTTC
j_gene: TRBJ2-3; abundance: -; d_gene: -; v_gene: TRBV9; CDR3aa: CASSESGLGVDTQYF; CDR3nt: TGTGCCAGCAGCGAGTCGGGATTAGGGGTAGATACGCAGTATTTT
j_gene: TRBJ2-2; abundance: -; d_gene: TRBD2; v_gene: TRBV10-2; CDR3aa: CASCLAGVINTGELFF; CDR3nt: TGCGCCAGCTGCCTAGCGGGAGTAATAAACACCGGGGAGCTGTTTTTT
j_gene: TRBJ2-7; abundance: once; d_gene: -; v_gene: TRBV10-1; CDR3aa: CASSDTSPRGQYF; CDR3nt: TGCGCCAGCAGTGACACAAGCCCGAGGGGGCAGTACTTC
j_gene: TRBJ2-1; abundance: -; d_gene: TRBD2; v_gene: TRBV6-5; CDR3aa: CASRDGLAANEQFF; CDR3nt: TGTGCCAGCAGAGACGGACTAGCCGCCAATGAGCAGTTCTTC
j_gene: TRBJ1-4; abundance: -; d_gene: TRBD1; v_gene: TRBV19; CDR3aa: CASSTDRVGEKLFF; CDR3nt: TGTGCCAGTAGTACGGACAGGGTGGGTGAAAAACTGTTTTTT
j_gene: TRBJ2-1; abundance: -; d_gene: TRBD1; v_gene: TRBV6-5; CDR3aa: CASSSLVKGAREQFF; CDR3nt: TGTGCCAGCAGTTCCCTTGTAAAGGGGGCGCGTGAGCAGTTCTTC
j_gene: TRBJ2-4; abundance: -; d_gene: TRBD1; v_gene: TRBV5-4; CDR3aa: CASSSRTGENIQYF; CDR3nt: TGTGCCAGCAGCTCGAGGACAGGTGAAAACATTCAGTACTTC
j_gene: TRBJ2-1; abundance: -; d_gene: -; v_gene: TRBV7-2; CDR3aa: CASSLDFSYNEQFF; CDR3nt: TGTGCCAGCAGCTTAGATTTCTCCTACAATGAGCAGTTCTTC
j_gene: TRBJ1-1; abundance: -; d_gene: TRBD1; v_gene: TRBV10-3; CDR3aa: CAISQTGTDTEAFF; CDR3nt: TGTGCCATCAGCCAGACAGGGACGGACACTGAAGCTTTCTTT
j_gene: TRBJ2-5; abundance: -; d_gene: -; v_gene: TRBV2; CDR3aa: CASRKETQYF; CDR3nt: TGTGCCAGCAGGAAAGAGACCCAGTACTTC
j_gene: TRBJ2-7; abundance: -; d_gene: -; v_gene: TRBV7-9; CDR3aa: CASSRGSENYEQYF; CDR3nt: TGTGCCAGCTCCCGTGGTAGCGAAAACTACGAGCAGTACTTC
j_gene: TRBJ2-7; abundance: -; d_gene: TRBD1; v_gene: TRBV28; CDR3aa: CASTTRTGAYEQYF; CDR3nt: TGTGCCAGCACTACTCGGACAGGGGCCTACGAGCAGTACTTC
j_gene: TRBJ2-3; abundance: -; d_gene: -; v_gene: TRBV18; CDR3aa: CASSPTGTTDTQYF; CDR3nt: TGTGCCAGCTCACCCACAGGGACTACAGATACGCAGTATTTT
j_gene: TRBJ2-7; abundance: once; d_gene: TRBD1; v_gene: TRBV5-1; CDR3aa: CASSLAGTGVYEQYF; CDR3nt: TGCGCCAGCAGCTTGGCCGGGACAGGGGTCTACGAGCAGTACTTC
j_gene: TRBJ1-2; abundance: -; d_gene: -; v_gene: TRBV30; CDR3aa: CAWVRRRALYGYTF; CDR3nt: TGTGCCTGGGTCAGGCGACGAGCTCTCTATGGCTACACCTTC
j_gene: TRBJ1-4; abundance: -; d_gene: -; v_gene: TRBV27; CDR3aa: CASSPPWSNEKLFF; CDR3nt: TGTGCCAGCAGTCCCCCCTGGTCTAATGAAAAACTGTTTTTT
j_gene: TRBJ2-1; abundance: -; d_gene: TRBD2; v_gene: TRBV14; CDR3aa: CASSTSGSYNEQFF; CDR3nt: TGTGCCAGCAGTACTAGCGGATCCTACAATGAGCAGTTCTTC